The 24 T cell receptor beta chains presented below share a single source sample, sequenced in a study of T-cell memory formation after mild COVID-19. One entry per CDR3 protein, called by TCRdb with MiXCR from the 5' RACE reads. Found here are about 350,000 distinct CDR3 sequences, about 13% of them singletons; the top ten hold approximately 21%. The sequencing sample was made of PBMCs or a T cell subset sorted from them (not recorded which). These receptors came from a man between 18 and 35 years old who had mild COVID-19 (a few samples of this study predate the infection). Cell type and time point are not known.

The chain has TRBV29-1 and TRBJ2-3, with 9 bases fitting TRBD1. CDR1 is SQVTM, CDR2 ANQGSEA, per germline. Trimming cost V 1 base and J 6 bases; bases outside gene matches: 8. The CDR3 is 15 amino acids. CDR3 amino acids: CSVEGTGVRVDTQYF. CDR3 in DNA: TGCAGCGTTGAAGGGACAGGGGTGAGGGTTGATACGCAGTATTTT.

The V and J genes are TRBV5-6 and TRBJ1-1; D uncertain. The CDR3 consists of 15 residues. V shed 5 bases and J shed 1 base, with 15 bases lying between them. CDR1 is SGHDT and CDR2 is YYEEEE in the germline V gene. The CDR3 sequence: CASRYVQAPNTEAFF. Here the CDR3 DNA reads TGTGCCAGCAGGTACGTCCAGGCCCCGAACACTGAAGCTTTCTTT.

V is TRBV9 and J is TRBJ2-1, with TRBD2 matching 10 bases. CDR1 is SGDLS, CDR2 YYNGEE, per germline. Trimming cost V 4 bases and J 4 bases; bases outside gene matches: 14. The CDR3 spans 18 residues. CDR3 amino acids: CASSPIPAGGYGYNEQFF. The CDR3 DNA is TGTGCCAGCAGCCCGATACCAGCGGGGGGGTATGGGTACAATGAGCAGTTCTTC.

This clonotype was seen just once. The rearrangement links TRBV4-3 to TRBJ1-5; 7 bases align to TRBD1. The V gene's germline CDR1 is LGHNA and CDR2 YSLEER. The CDR3 is 16 amino acids. The V gene end was trimmed by 9 bases and the J gene end by 3 bases; junction bases not matched to a gene: 14. The CDR3 DNA reads as TGCGCCAGTTCTTACAGGGGCGAGTGGGTCAATCAGCCCCAGCATTTT. It is translated as CASSYRGEWVNQPQHF.

This clonotype has more than one count but fewer than ten. This chain joins TRBV12-3 or TRBV12-4 and TRBJ1-1; 8 bases are shared with TRBD1. CDR3 length equals 15 residues. The ends lost 3 bases at V and 4 bases at J; junction bases unmatched: 7. The CDR3 DNA is TGTGCCAGCAGTTTGCAGGGGGCGCAGGGCACTGAAGCTTTCTTT. It encodes CASSLQGAQGTEAFF.

By share, this clonotype ranks as hyperexpanded. The V call is TRBV5-6, the J call TRBJ2-1; 7 nucleotides align to TRBD1. V lost 4 bases, J lost 5 bases, and 6 bases stayed unmatched. Germline V gene lookup returns CDR1 SGHDT and CDR2 YYEEEE. The CDR3 length is 14 residues. The DNA for the CDR3 is TGTGCCAGCAGCCCGCCGGGACAGCACAATGAGCAGTTCTTC. Protein: CASSPPGQHNEQFF.

This clonotype was seen more than once but under ten times. The CDR3 DNA reads as TGCGCCAGCAGCCTACGGTGGGGATACACCGGGGAGCTGTTTTTT. Amino acids: CASSLRWGYTGELFF. This chain joins TRBV23-1 and TRBJ2-2; D is undetermined. TRBV23-1 is filed as an ORF, its function uncertain. The V end was cut by 6 bases, the J end by 3 bases, with 14 bases between. CDR3 length equals 15 residues.

The table lists this clonotype with many counts. The chain employs TRBV5-1 and TRBJ1-1; a possible D gene is TRBD1 (6 bases). Trimming took off 2 bases at V and 10 bases at J, with 18 bases between the two ends. The germline V gene encodes CDR1 SGHRS and CDR2 YFSETQ. This CDR3 is 14 amino acids long. In DNA, the CDR3 is TGCGCCAGCAGCTTATCTACAGGGAATGGGAGAGCTTTCTTT. Translated, it gives CASSLSTGNGRAFF.

This clonotype was seen repeatedly, ten times or more. The gene calls are TRBV7-2 and TRBJ2-7; D remains unclear. The CDR3 length is 12 residues. The germline V gene encodes CDR1 SGHTA and CDR2 FQGNSA. V was shortened by 5 bases and J by 3 bases, with 8 bases between the two germline ends. CDR3 region: CASSPTNYEQYF. CDR3 bases: TGTGCCAGCAGCCCCACAAACTACGAGCAGTACTTC.

Ten or more counts support this clonotype. The rearrangement links TRBV7-8 to TRBJ1-5; perhaps TRBD1 as D (6 bases). The CDR3 covers 13 residues. The germline gives CDR1 SGHVS, CDR2 FQNEAQ. The V end was cut by 5 bases, the J end by 2 bases, with 7 bases between. The CDR3 DNA reads as TGTGCCAGCAGCCGGACAGGCAATCAGCCCCAGCATTTT. Amino acid sequence: CASSRTGNQPQHF.

Written as DNA, the CDR3 is TGTGCCACCAGCGCTCGGGACGGGACATCTAAGAACACCGGGGAGCTGTTTTTT. Protein: CATSARDGTSKNTGELFF. The chain combines TRBV15 with TRBJ2-2; D perhaps matches TRBD1 (6 bases). The V gene lost 5 bases and the J gene lost 1 base, with 20 bases spanning the gap. Germline V gives CDR1 LNHNV, CDR2 YYDKDF (reference sequence). There are 18 residues in the CDR3.

In this sample, this clonotype turned up many times. The genes are TRBV5-6 and TRBJ2-1; possibly TRBD2 for D (5 bases). Deletions cut 2 bases from V and 9 bases from J, with 15 bases between. Germline-derived CDR1 and CDR2 are SGHDT and YYEEEE. The CDR3 covers 14 residues. In DNA form, the CDR3 reads TGTGCCAGCAGCTTTGGTCATTATCGGGGTGAGCAGTTCTTC. Encoded protein: CASSFGHYRGEQFF.

This clonotype has ten or more counts. This chain joins TRBV7-9 and TRBJ1-1; unclear D gene. The CDR3 runs to 13 residues. Germline V gene data show CDR1 as SEHNR and CDR2 as FQNEAQ (reference sequence). Trimming removed 1 base at V and 4 bases at J, with 7 bases between. CDR3 nucleotides: TGTGCCAGCAGCTTAGAAGCCGCCACTGAAGCTTTCTTT. It translates to CASSLEAATEAFF.

The rearrangement joins TRBV4-1 to TRBJ2-1; D not certain. There are 18 residues in the CDR3. V was cut by 0 bases and J by 0 bases, with 15 bases left in between. Germline CDR1 MGHRA, CDR2 YSYEKL. Here the CDR3 DNA reads TGCGCCAGCAGCCAAGATTGGATGGCGGCTAGCTCCTACAATGAGCAGTTCTTC. Protein sequence: CASSQDWMAASSYNEQFF.

This sequence joins TRBV15 and TRBJ1-4; D remains ambiguous. This CDR3 region has 16 residues. V was trimmed by 5 bases and J by 0 bases, leaving 13 bases between them. Germline V gene sequence: CDR1 LNHNV, CDR2 YYDKDF (reference sequence). The CDR3 sequence is CATSPRLTTTNEKLFF. CDR3 coding DNA: TGTGCCACCAGCCCCCGCCTCACAACAACTAATGAAAAACTGTTTTTT.

There are many counts of this clonotype. The CDR3 nucleotides read TGCGCCAGCAGCCAATACAATGAGCAGTTCTTC. This gives the protein CASSQYNEQFF. The chain has TRBV4-1 and TRBJ2-1, with D hard to call. This CDR3 is 11 amino acids long. V lost 2 bases and J 4 bases, leaving 0 bases between the germline ends. Germline-derived CDR1 and CDR2 are MGHRA and YSYEKL.

This clonotype has more than one count but fewer than ten. The rearrangement links TRBV3-1 to TRBJ2-3; perhaps TRBD2 as D (7 bases). This CDR3 has 14 residues. V dropped 3 bases and J dropped 5 bases, with 12 bases sitting between them. CDR1 and CDR2 from the germline V gene are LGHDT and YNNKEL (reference sequence). The CDR3 sequence is CASSHRGAVDTQYF. DNA for the CDR3: TGTGCCAGCAGCCACCGGGGGGCCGTAGATACGCAGTATTTT.

This chain joins TRBV21-1 and TRBJ2-7; the table's D call of TRBD2 was not tested on the DNA. TRBV21-1 is annotated as a pseudogene. This CDR3 contains 14 residues. In nucleotides, the CDR3 is TGTGCCAGCCTACCAGCGGGGTGCTCCTACGAGCAGTACGTC. Amino acid sequence: CASLPAGCSYEQYV.

This clonotype occurred a few times. V usage is TRBV12-3 or TRBV12-4 and J usage is TRBJ1-1; unclear D gene. Trimming removed 6 bases at V and 0 bases at J, with 5 bases between. The CDR3 covers 12 residues. The CDR3 sequence is CASRILNTEAFF. Here the CDR3 DNA reads TGTGCCAGCAGGATCTTGAACACTGAAGCTTTCTTT.

This chain joins TRBV27 and TRBJ2-3; D not resolved. Trimming took off 4 bases at V and 7 bases at J, with 15 bases between the two ends. The V gene's germline CDR1 is MNHEY and CDR2 SMNVEV (reference sequence). The CDR3 is 14 amino acids. The CDR3 DNA reads as TGTGCCAGCAGTTACGGGCCCTCACCCAATACGCAGTATTTT. As protein: CASSYGPSPNTQYF.

This clonotype showed up many times. This chain links TRBV5-5 with TRBJ2-7; D ambiguous. CDR1 SGHKS and CDR2 YYEKEE come from the germline V gene (reference sequence). Deletions cut 2 bases from V and 7 bases from J, with 13 bases between. The CDR3 covers 13 residues. CDR3 loop: CASSFWGTREQYV. The CDR3 nucleotides are TGTGCCAGCAGCTTCTGGGGAACACGGGAGCAGTACGTC.

The V and J genes are TRBV7-2 and TRBJ2-2; no definite D call. This CDR3 spans 17 amino acids. V gave up 10 bases and J gave up 0 bases, with 21 bases separating them. Germline-derived CDR1 and CDR2 are SGHTA and FQGNSA. The CDR3 nucleotides read TGTGCCACCCTCGCGGCGATCCAGAGACCGAACACCGGGGAGCTGTTTTTT. Translating it yields CATLAAIQRPNTGELFF. The complete variable domain, with remaining parts taken from reference TRBV7-2 and TRBJ2-2, reads GAGVSQSPSNKVTEKGKDVELRCDPISGHTALYWYRQSLGQGLEFLIYFQGNSAPDKSGLPSDRFSAERTGGSVSTLTIQRTQQEDSAVYLCATLAAIQRPNTGELFFGEGSRLTVL.

This clonotype was counted only a few times. The rearrangement joins TRBV20-1 to TRBJ2-7, with D perhaps matching TRBD2 (7 bases). The CDR3 extends over 12 amino acids. Between the trimmed V and J ends, which lost 6 bases and 4 bases, there was a span of 13 bases. The V gene's germline CDR1 is DFQATT and CDR2 SNEGSKA (reference sequence). CDR3 loop: CSAEGEGYEQYF. DNA of the CDR3: TGCAGTGCGGAGGGGGAGGGGTACGAGCAGTACTTC.

V and J are TRBV4-2 and TRBJ2-1; a weak D match, TRBD2 (7 bases). Germline V lookup: CDR1 LGHNA, CDR2 YNFKEQ. The CDR3 is made up of 13 amino acids. V was shortened by 7 bases and J by 8 bases, with 15 bases between the two germline ends. CDR3: CASKGGGDYEQFF. DNA of the CDR3: TGTGCCAGCAAGGGGGGAGGGGACTATGAGCAGTTCTTC.